A single sample gave rise to the 9 T cell receptor beta chains below, sequenced in a study of blood T cell repertoires in COVID-19. Some clones are missing from TCRdb's copy, which holds only in-frame ones; the method was immunoSEQ multiplex PCR. Of over 25,000 clones detected, 80% to 95% appear once; the ten largest clones hold 3% to 4%. Sequencing input: peripheral blood. These receptors originate from a man between 60 and 70 years old with acute or convalescent COVID-19.

V and J are TRBV20-1 and TRBJ1-1; TRBD1 might be the D (6 bases). The CDR3 totals 12 residues. V dropped 3 bases and J dropped 4 bases, with 9 bases sitting between them. CDR1 and CDR2 (germline): DFQATT, SNEGSKA (reference sequence). The CDR3 here is CSASAQGTEAFF. CDR3 sequence (DNA): TGCAGTGCTAGTGCACAGGGCACTGAAGCTTTCTTT.

This clone was detected only a few times. The chain recombines TRBV5-1 with TRBJ2-3; 13 nucleotides agree with TRBD2. The germline V gene has CDR1 SGHRS and CDR2 YFSETQ. V trimming: 3 bases; J trimming: 2 bases; junction bases outside the gene matches: 9. The CDR3 has 18 amino acids. The CDR3 DNA reads as TGCGCCAGCAGCTGGAGTTTGGGGACTAGCGGGAACACAGATACGCAGTATTTT. It is translated as CASSWSLGTSGNTDTQYF. The whole variable domain, remainder taken from reference TRBV5-1 and TRBJ2-3, is KAGVTQTPRYLIKTRGQQVTLSCSPISGHRSVSWYQQTPGQGLQFLFEYFSETQRNKGNFPGRFSGRQFSNSRSEMNVSTLELGDSALYLCASSWSLGTSGNTDTQYFGPGTRLTVL.

This sequence joins TRBV19 and TRBJ1-2; D possibly corresponds to TRBD1 (6 bases). Trimming cost V 2 bases and J 2 bases, with 12 bases left between them. CDR1 is LNHDA and CDR2 is SQIVND in the germline V gene (reference sequence). The CDR3 length is 15 residues. The CDR3: CASSIHPQGNYGYTF. CDR3 coding DNA: TGTGCCAGTAGTATACATCCACAGGGCAACTATGGCTACACCTTC.

This rearrangement joins TRBV27 to TRBJ1-5; no firm D call. Germline CDR1 and CDR2: MNHEY and SMNVEV (reference sequence). The V and J ends lost 4 bases and 0 bases respectively, with 4 bases between them. This CDR3 contains 13 residues. The CDR3 protein is CASSSNSNQPQHF. The CDR3 region has the DNA TGTGCCAGCAGTTCTAATAGCAATCAGCCCCAGCATTTT.

The gene calls are TRBV15 and TRBJ2-3; 7 bases line up with TRBD1. The V and J ends lost 1 base and 2 bases, in that order; junction bases with no gene match: 3. The germline CDR1 and CDR2 sequences are LNHNV and YYDKDF (reference sequence). This CDR3 is 15 amino acids long. CDR3 DNA sequence: TGTGCCACCAGCAGAGGGGGACAGTTCACAGATACGCAGTATTTT. This sequence encodes CATSRGGQFTDTQYF.

The chain joins TRBV28 to TRBJ2-7; 7 bases match TRBD1. With V trimmed by 6 bases and J by 1 base, 6 bases remained unmatched. This CDR3 comprises 14 residues. Germline V gives CDR1 MDHEN, CDR2 SYDVKM. The CDR3 DNA follows: TGTGCCAGCAGACCTAGACAGGGATCCTACGAGCAGTACGTC. It codes for CASRPRQGSYEQYV.

This clone was counted a single time. The rearrangement joins TRBV6-1 to TRBJ1-2, with TRBD1 matching over 7 bases. Germline V gives CDR1 MNHNS, CDR2 SASEGT. After removal of 1 base from V and 6 bases from J, the junction contained 5 bases not matched to a gene. This CDR3 has 14 residues. The CDR3 region is CASSEGLGGNGYTF. The DNA for the CDR3 is TGTGCCAGCAGTGAAGGTCTAGGGGGCAATGGCTACACCTTC.

This clone was seen a handful of times. The chain couples TRBV24-1 to TRBJ1-4; 7 bases line up with TRBD1. This CDR3 is built from 17 residues. The J segment lost 3 bases and the V segment lost 5 bases, leaving 11 bases of the junction unmatched. CDR1 and CDR2 from the germline V gene are KGHDR and SFDVKD. The chain's CDR3 is CATSAQGQPDPNEKLFF. The CDR3 DNA follows: TGTGCCACCAGTGCACAGGGACAGCCGGATCCTAATGAAAAACTGTTTTTT.

The CDR3 region has the DNA TGTGCCAGCAGCTCTTGGACCTATCGGGGTACCTCCTACGAGCAGTACTTC. It encodes CASSSWTYRGTSYEQYF. The chain employs TRBV11-2 and TRBJ2-7; tentatively, D is TRBD2 (5 bases). The CDR3 has 17 residues. Trimming took off 4 bases at V and 0 bases at J, with 19 bases between the two ends. The V gene's germline CDR1 is SGHAT and CDR2 FQNNGV.